This TCR beta chain was sequenced for a study of blood T cell repertoires in COVID-19. Study summary: Sites across the United States, Italy and Spain contributed samples from acute and convalescent COVID-19.

As handled by the study authors: By means of reference gene primer amplification, nucleated cell counts were estimated. The protocol was immunoSEQ multiplex PCR, while the TCRdb copy is restricted to in-frame clones and leaves out a portion. D and trimming come from the DNA, and the V and J calls and clone size come from that table. The top ten hold less than 5% of the sample, which has around 100,000 clones, approximately 80% seen once. This CDR3 spans 16 amino acids. Trimming cost V 5 bases and J 4 bases; bases outside gene matches: 10. Germline V lookup: CDR1 SGHVS, CDR2 FNYEAQ. The sample comprised peripheral blood. The chain couples TRBV7-6 to TRBJ2-7, with 11 bases aligning to TRBD1. This TCR was recovered from a human donor in a cohort sampled during active COVID-19. In nucleotides, the CDR3 is TGTGCCAGCAGCCCCTTCTCCGGGACAGGGGGTTACGAGCAGTACTTC. It translates to CASSPFSGTGGYEQYF.